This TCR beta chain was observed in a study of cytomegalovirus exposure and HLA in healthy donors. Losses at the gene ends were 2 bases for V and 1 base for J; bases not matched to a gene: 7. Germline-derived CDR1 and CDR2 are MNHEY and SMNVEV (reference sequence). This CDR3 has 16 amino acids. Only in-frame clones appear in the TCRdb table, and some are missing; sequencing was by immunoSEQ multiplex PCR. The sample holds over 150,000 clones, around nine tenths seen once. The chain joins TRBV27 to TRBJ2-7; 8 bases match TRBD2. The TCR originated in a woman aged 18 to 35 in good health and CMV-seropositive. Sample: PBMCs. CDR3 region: CASSLVTSGISYEQYF. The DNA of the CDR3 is TGTGCCAGCAGTTTAGTTACTAGCGGAATTTCCTACGAGCAGTACTTC.